The 25 T cell receptor beta chains below were found in one sample sequenced in a study of blood T cell repertoires in COVID-19. Data came from immunoSEQ multiplex PCR; TCRdb stores just in-frame clones and leaves some out. The sample holds roughly 140,000 clones, 84% seen once. The sample consisted of peripheral blood. These receptor sequences come from an elderly woman in a cohort sampled during active or convalescent COVID-19.

The sample holds one count of this clone. This chain connects TRBV7-9 to TRBJ2-7; 7 nucleotides match TRBD1. The V segment lost 3 bases and the J segment 3 bases; nucleotides outside the gene matches: 5. The germline CDR1 and CDR2 sequences are SEHNR and FQNEAQ (reference sequence). This CDR3 has 14 residues. The CDR3 spells CASSLTGTDYEQYF. Here the CDR3 DNA reads TGTGCCAGCAGCTTGACAGGGACCGACTACGAGCAGTACTTC.

The J gene is TRBJ2-3, the V gene TRBV7-3; D is ambiguous. Germline CDR1 reads SGHTA; CDR2 reads FQGTGA. The V end lost 1 base, the J end lost 4 bases, and 9 bases lay between the germline ends. The CDR3 has 14 amino acids. As DNA, the CDR3 is TGTGCCAGCAGCTTAAGATCCCGGGCAGATACGCAGTATTTT. This gives the protein CASSLRSRADTQYF.

This rearrangement joins TRBV11-2 to TRBJ2-3, with unresolved D. Looked up from germline, CDR1 is SGHAT and CDR2 is FQNNGV. The V end was cut by 1 base, the J end by 4 bases, with 9 bases between. The CDR3 is 14 amino acids. CDR3 sequence reads: CASSLASSSDTQYF. The CDR3 DNA sequence: TGTGCCAGCAGCTTAGCCTCAAGCTCAGATACGCAGTATTTT.

For the CDR3, the DNA is TGTGCCAGCTCACCACTAGGCACAGGGGATTACAATGAGCAGTTCTTC. It specifies CASSPLGTGDYNEQFF. The V gene is TRBV18, the J gene TRBJ2-1; TRBD1 agrees at 7 bases. Per germline, CDR1 KGHSH and CDR2 LQKENI. J lost 4 bases, V lost 1 base, and 7 bases had no gene match. This CDR3 region has 16 residues.

This clone was seen a few times. The CDR3 reads CASSYSRTGSAFF. The CDR3 DNA follows: TGTGCCAGCAGTTACTCGAGGACAGGGTCAGCTTTCTTT. V is TRBV6-5 and J is TRBJ1-1, with TRBD1 identical over 8 bases. CDR1 MNHEY and CDR2 SVGAGI come from the germline V gene. This CDR3 comprises 13 residues. Trimming removed 0 bases from V and 10 bases from J; junction bases left unmatched: 4.

CDR3 in amino acids: CASSLARTGWAGELFF. Here the CDR3 DNA reads TGTGCCAGCAGCTTGGCCCGGACAGGGTGGGCCGGGGAGCTGTTTTTT. The chain uses TRBV5-6 and TRBJ2-2, with 8 nucleotides matching TRBD1. CDR1 SGHDT and CDR2 YYEEEE come from the germline V gene. After removal of 0 bases from V and 6 bases from J, the junction contained 7 bases not matched to a gene. This CDR3 has 16 amino acids.

This clone showed up just a few times. This chain connects TRBV6-5 to TRBJ2-7, with D perhaps matching TRBD2 (6 bases). Germline CDR1 MNHEY, CDR2 SVGAGI. The CDR3 contains 14 residues. V gave up 6 bases and J gave up 5 bases, with 17 bases separating them. The CDR3 DNA is TGTGCCAGCAGACCTGGGAGGTTGGGGAACGAGCAGTACTTC. Translated: CASRPGRLGNEQYF.

This clone was observed a handful of times. The V and J genes are TRBV14 and TRBJ1-2, with 11 bases identical to TRBD1. The trim removed 4 bases at V and 6 bases at J, leaving 7 bases unmatched. Germline values: CDR1 SGHDN, CDR2 FVKESK. The CDR3 spans 15 residues. The CDR3 DNA reads TGTGCCAGCAGCCGCAGGACAGGGGGCCTCCATGGCTACACCTTC. Its translation is CASSRRTGGLHGYTF.

The rearrangement uses TRBV5-3 and TRBJ1-2; D is perhaps TRBD1 (5 bases). TRBV5-3 is sorted into the ORF group, with uncertain function. Trimming cost V 0 bases and J 4 bases, with 16 bases left between them. CDR3 size: 16 residues. The DNA for the CDR3 is TGTGCCAGAAGCTTGGACTCTTGGAGTCAGGGCTATGGCTACACCTTC. Encoded protein: CARSLDSWSQGYGYTF.

The V gene is TRBV7-2, the J gene TRBJ2-3, with a possible D match to TRBD2 (6 bases). V was cut by 2 bases and J by 1 base, with 10 bases left in between. The CDR3 is made up of 15 amino acids. Looked up from germline, CDR1 is SGHTA and CDR2 is FQGNSA. DNA of the CDR3: TGTGCCAGCAGCTTATCGGGGGTCCGCACAGATACGCAGTATTTT. It encodes CASSLSGVRTDTQYF. Complete variable domain (other parts from reference TRBV7-2 and TRBJ2-3): GAGVSQSPSNKVTEKGKDVELRCDPISGHTALYWYRQSLGQGLEFLIYFQGNSAPDKSGLPSDRFSAERTGGSVSTLTIQRTQQEDSAVYLCASSLSGVRTDTQYFGPGTRLTVL.

The chain links TRBV5-1 to TRBJ2-5, with 8 positions matching TRBD2. The CDR3 totals 18 residues. Looked up from germline, CDR1 is SGHRS and CDR2 is YFSETQ. The V segment lost 3 bases and the J segment 4 bases; nucleotides outside the gene matches: 17. CDR3 DNA: TGCGCCAGCAGCTGGACGGGACTAGGAGAGATCCGAGGAGAGACCCAGTACTTC. The encoded protein is CASSWTGLGEIRGETQYF.

CDR3 sequence reads: CASRSAFSYEQYF. CDR3 DNA sequence: TGTGCCAGTAGGTCAGCGTTCTCCTACGAGCAGTACTTC. The rearrangement joins TRBV19 to TRBJ2-7; D is unclear. The ends were cut back, 6 bases at V and 0 bases at J, with 9 bases in the middle. Germline loops: CDR1 LNHDA, CDR2 SQIVND (reference sequence). There are 13 residues in the CDR3.

This sequence joins TRBV5-1 and TRBJ2-3; no definite D call. The CDR3 consists of 12 residues. V gave up 7 bases and J gave up 2 bases, with 8 bases separating them. The germline gives CDR1 SGHRS, CDR2 YFSETQ. CDR3 in amino acids: CASGDNTDTQYF. The DNA of the CDR3 is TGCGCCAGCGGAGATAACACAGATACGCAGTATTTT.

The genes are TRBV11-2 and TRBJ2-1, with D perhaps TRBD2 (6 bases). The CDR3 extends over 14 amino acids. The V end was cut by 4 bases, the J end by 6 bases, with 13 bases between. Germline lookup yields CDR1 SGHAT and CDR2 FQNNGV. The CDR3, as DNA: TGTGCCAGCAGCTCACCGGGGGTGCGCAATGAGCAGTTCTTC. It is translated as CASSSPGVRNEQFF.

This clone has only one observation. The chain recombines TRBV10-3 with TRBJ2-1, with 11 bases lining up with TRBD2. V lost 7 bases and J lost 10; bases outside the gene matches: 15. CDR3 length equals 16 residues. Germline loops: CDR1 ENHRY, CDR2 SYGVKD. The chain's CDR3 is CAITAGSGGGHREQFF. The CDR3 DNA reads as TGTGCCATCACCGCGGGTAGCGGGGGGGGTCATAGGGAGCAGTTCTTC.

CDR3 in DNA: TGTGCCAGCAGTCTTACAGGGGGCACCTATAATTCACCCCTCCACTTT. It is translated as CASSLTGGTYNSPLHF. The V call is TRBV7-2, the J call TRBJ1-6; 9 positions match TRBD1. Germline trimming cut 6 bases from V and 2 bases from J; bases unmatched to any gene: 5. Germline-derived CDR1 and CDR2 are SGHTA and FQGNSA. The CDR3 runs 16 residues.

The chain carries TRBV12-3 or TRBV12-4 and TRBJ1-2; a weak D match, TRBD1 (5 bases). The CDR3 totals 13 residues. V was trimmed by 0 bases and J by 8 bases, leaving 10 bases between them. DNA of the CDR3: TGTGCCAGCAGTTTAGCGCCGGGGGAAGGCTACACCTTC. Translated: CASSLAPGEGYTF.

The rearrangement joins TRBV10-3 to TRBJ1-1; 8 bases are a match to TRBD1. The germline V gene has CDR1 ENHRY and CDR2 SYGVKD. The length of the CDR3 is 14 residues. V trimming: 6 bases; J trimming: 1 base; junction bases outside the gene matches: 4. The CDR3 DNA sequence: TGTGCCATCAGCAGACAGGGGAGGAACACTGAAGCTTTCTTT. It codes for CAISRQGRNTEAFF.

The chain joins TRBV4-1 to TRBJ2-5; unclear D gene. The CDR3 is made up of 13 amino acids. V was shortened by 4 bases and J by 4 bases, with 10 bases between the two germline ends. Germline lookup yields CDR1 MGHRA and CDR2 YSYEKL. DNA for the CDR3: TGCGCCAGCAGCCGAAACGAGAGAGAGACCCAGTACTTC. Encoded protein: CASSRNERETQYF.

The V gene is TRBV6-5, the J gene TRBJ1-2; 7 bases map to TRBD1. V dropped 2 bases and J dropped 7; count of bases not matched to a gene: 7. Germline V lookup: CDR1 MNHEY, CDR2 SVGAGI. The CDR3 contains 14 residues. DNA for the CDR3: TGTGCCAGCAGTTACCTAGGGGGCTTGGCTGGCTACACCTTC. It codes for CASSYLGGLAGYTF.

With respect to this clone: The same CDR3 arises from other DNA sequences in this sample as well. The CDR3 protein is CASSFQGSGTEAFF. CDR3 nucleotides: TGCGCCAGCAGCTTCCAGGGGAGCGGCACTGAAGCTTTCTTT. This chain joins TRBV5-1 and TRBJ1-1, with D possibly matching TRBD1 (6 bases). V lost 2 bases to trimming and J lost 4 bases, with 12 bases between them. This CDR3 has 14 residues. Germline assignment: CDR1 SGHRS and CDR2 YFSETQ.

The chain couples TRBV6-6 to TRBJ2-5; TRBD1 matches at 10 bases. Germline loops: CDR1 MNHNY, CDR2 SVGAGI (reference sequence). This CDR3 is built from 16 residues. Trimming took 4 bases from V and 4 from J; bases not matched to a gene: 9. The CDR3 reads CASSSAGTGARETQYF. Here the CDR3 DNA reads TGTGCCAGCAGTTCCGCCGGGACAGGGGCGCGAGAGACCCAGTACTTC.

This clone appeared a single time. This chain uses TRBV7-9 with TRBJ1-1; D not certain. V lost 0 bases and J 0 bases, leaving 8 bases between the germline ends. The germline gives CDR1 SEHNR, CDR2 FQNEAQ (reference sequence). The CDR3 contains 15 residues. The CDR3 DNA sequence: TGTGCCAGCAGCTTAGCGCCAGCGATGAACACTGAAGCTTTCTTT. Its translation is CASSLAPAMNTEAFF.

The chain joins TRBV19 to TRBJ2-6; the match to TRBD1 covers 9 bases. The CDR3 totals 16 residues. The ends lost 3 bases at V and 3 bases at J; junction bases unmatched: 3. Germline-derived CDR1 and CDR2 are LNHDA and SQIVND (reference sequence). CDR3 bases: TGTGCCAGTAGTATGCGGACAGGGGTTGGGGCCAACGTCCTGACTTTC. This translates into CASSMRTGVGANVLTF.

This chain connects TRBV7-9 to TRBJ1-1; a weak D match, TRBD1 (5 bases). This CDR3 region has 15 residues. The germline gives CDR1 SEHNR, CDR2 FQNEAQ (reference sequence). Trimming left V 2 bases short and J 0 bases short, with 10 bases between. Written as DNA, the CDR3 is TGTGCCAGCAGCTTAAGGTCAGGGATGAACACTGAAGCTTTCTTT. The encoded protein is CASSLRSGMNTEAFF. Combining the CDR3 with reference TRBV7-9 and TRBJ1-1 gives the whole variable domain DTGVSQNPRHKITKRGQNVTFRCDPISEHNRLYWYRQTLGQGPEFLTYFQNEAQLEKSRLLSDRFSAERPKGSFSTLEIQRTEQGDSAMYLCASSLRSGMNTEAFFGQGTRLTVV.